These 20 T cell receptor beta chains originate from one sample sequenced in a study of tumor-infiltrating lymphocytes in localized non-small cell lung cancer. Clones were sequenced by immunoSEQ multiplex PCR, and TCRdb holds only the in-frame ones, with some missing. The data contain about 13,000 clones, 79% of them seen just once; the ten biggest clones take up approximately 12%. The specimen sequenced was lung tumor tissue. All receptors derive from a human donor with non-small cell lung cancer.

The gene calls are TRBV9 and TRBJ1-6; TRBD1 might be the D (6 bases). V gave up 1 base and J gave up 5 bases, with 7 bases separating them. The CDR3 sequence is 14 residues long. CDR1 is SGDLS and CDR2 is YYNGEE in the germline V gene. The CDR3 reads CASSVRGNNSPLHF. DNA of the CDR3: TGTGCCAGCAGCGTAAGGGGGAATAATTCACCCCTCCACTTT.

The chain recombines TRBV28 with TRBJ1-3; 9 bases line up with TRBD1. The CDR3 extends over 15 amino acids. Germline V lookup: CDR1 MDHEN, CDR2 SYDVKM. With V trimmed by 2 bases and J by 12 bases, 11 bases remained unmatched. CDR3 nucleotide sequence: TGTGCCAGCAGTTTACCTACCGGGACAGGGACGATCATATATTTT. Residues: CASSLPTGTGTIIYF.

V usage is TRBV5-4 and J usage is TRBJ1-3; D is unclear. The germline V and J ends were trimmed by 0 bases and 0 bases, with 10 bases remaining between them. Germline CDR1 SGHNT, CDR2 YYREEE (reference sequence). There are 16 residues in the CDR3. CDR3 region: CASSLDGDPSGNTIYF. CDR3 DNA sequence: TGTGCCAGCAGCTTGGACGGTGACCCCTCTGGAAACACCATATATTTT. The whole variable domain, filled in from reference TRBV5-4 and TRBJ1-3, reads ETGVTQSPTHLIKTRGQQVTLRCSSQSGHNTVSWYQQALGQGPQFIFQYYREEENGRGNFPPRFSGLQFPNYSSELNVNALELDDSALYLCASSLDGDPSGNTIYFGEGSWLTVV.

V usage is TRBV13 and J usage is TRBJ2-7, with 9 bases identical to TRBD1. The CDR3 runs to 14 residues. Germline CDR1 reads PRHDT; CDR2 reads FYEKMQ (reference sequence). The V and J ends lost 6 bases and 3 bases, in that order; junction bases with no gene match: 6. The CDR3 loop reads CASRGQGPNYEQYF. The CDR3 nucleotides are TGTGCCAGCAGGGGACAGGGCCCCAACTACGAGCAGTACTTC.

This clone was seen only once. The J gene is TRBJ1-5, the V gene TRBV23-1, with a possible D match to TRBD1 (6 bases). TRBV23-1 counts as an open reading frame of uncertain function. There are 18 residues in the CDR3. V shed 0 bases and J shed 2 bases, with 17 bases lying between them. Here the CDR3 reads CASSQSRGWPRGNQPQHF. CDR3 bases: TGCGCCAGCAGTCAATCTAGGGGGTGGCCGAGGGGCAATCAGCCCCAGCATTTT.

The DNA for the CDR3 is TGTGCCAGCAGCTTAGAACCGGGACTAAGGGAAGAGACCCAGTACTTC. Its protein is CASSLEPGLREETQYF. The gene calls are TRBV7-6 and TRBJ2-5; 7 nucleotides line up with TRBD2. This CDR3 has 16 residues. Germline assignment: CDR1 SGHVS and CDR2 FNYEAQ. The V and J ends lost 1 base and 3 bases, in that order; junction bases with no gene match: 8.

The chain recombines TRBV18 with TRBJ1-1, with 9 bases matching TRBD1. With 3 bases clipped from V and 3 bases from J, the junction kept 2 bases outside the gene matches. Germline V CDR1 and CDR2: KGHSH, LQKENI. The CDR3 contains 14 residues. CDR3 sequence (DNA): TGTGCCAGCTCACCTCGACAGGGGGACACTGAAGCTTTCTTT. Translating it yields CASSPRQGDTEAFF.

The V call is TRBV5-4, the J call TRBJ2-5, with D maybe TRBD2 (5 bases). Germline CDR1 and CDR2: SGHNT and YYREEE (reference sequence). The CDR3 is 17 amino acids. Trimming took off 3 bases at V and 4 bases at J, with 22 bases between the two ends. The CDR3 DNA is TGTGCCAGCAGCTCGGGATTGAGATTAAACAGTCGAGAGACCCAGTACTTC. This gives the protein CASSSGLRLNSRETQYF.

This clone has a handful of counts. V gene TRBV27 combines with J gene TRBJ1-2, with D possibly being TRBD1 (5 bases). Germline CDR1 reads MNHEY; CDR2 reads SMNVEV (reference sequence). The CDR3 covers 15 residues. Between the trimmed V and J ends, which lost 7 bases and 4 bases, there was a span of 19 bases. In DNA, the CDR3 is TGTGCCAGCACTTCGAGGGAGGGGAGCCCCTATGGCTACACCTTC. As protein: CASTSREGSPYGYTF.

This chain uses TRBV19 with TRBJ2-7; D gene uncertain. Germline values: CDR1 LNHDA, CDR2 SQIVND (reference sequence). The CDR3 runs to 14 residues. The V and J ends lost 3 bases and 0 bases respectively, with 9 bases between them. This chain's CDR3 is CASSIKLSSYEQYF. The CDR3 region has the DNA TGTGCCAGTAGTATTAAACTGAGCTCCTACGAGCAGTACTTC.

The CDR3 coding sequence is TGTGCCAGCAGCGTAGACGCGGGCAGGGGCACTGAAGCTTTCTTT. Residues: CASSVDAGRGTEAFF. The chain has TRBV9 and TRBJ1-1, with D possibly being TRBD1 (6 bases). V lost 0 bases and J lost 4, with 13 bases in between. CDR1 is SGDLS and CDR2 is YYNGEE in the germline V gene. The CDR3 spans 15 residues.

This chain connects TRBV9 to TRBJ2-1; 7 bases map to TRBD2. Trimming cost V 4 bases and J 10 bases; bases outside gene matches: 5. The CDR3 consists of 12 residues. Germline V gene data show CDR1 as SGDLS and CDR2 as YYNGEE. CDR3 sequence (DNA): TGTGCCAGCAGCCCTAGGGAGGGGGAGCAGTTCTTC. It codes for CASSPREGEQFF.

The gene calls are TRBV5-1 and TRBJ2-7; no firm D call. The V gene lost 3 bases and the J gene lost 0 bases, with 16 bases spanning the gap. Germline CDR1 and CDR2: SGHRS and YFSETQ. This CDR3 comprises 16 residues. Written as DNA, the CDR3 is TGCGCCAGCAGCTGGGGTATTAATTTGGACTCCTACGAGCAGTACTTC. It encodes CASSWGINLDSYEQYF.

The CDR3 loop reads CASSGTRISNEKLFF. For the CDR3, the DNA is TGTGCCAGCAGTGGGACGAGGATATCTAATGAAAAACTGTTTTTT. V is TRBV6-1 and J is TRBJ1-4, with D unclear. Between the trimmed V and J ends, which lost 4 bases and 3 bases, there was a span of 12 bases. Germline CDR1 and CDR2: MNHNS and SASEGT. The CDR3 is made up of 15 amino acids.

In this sample, this clone is medium-sized. The chain carries TRBV6-4 and TRBJ1-1; TRBD1 aligns across 7 bases. V was pared by 4 bases and J by 5 bases, with 4 bases of the junction left unmatched. Germline V gene data show CDR1 as MRHNA and CDR2 as SNTAGT. The CDR3 sequence is 13 residues long. CDR3 in amino acids: CASSATGKTEAFF. The CDR3, as DNA: TGTGCCAGCAGTGCGACAGGGAAAACTGAAGCTTTCTTT.

The V gene is TRBV7-2, the J gene TRBJ2-2; perhaps TRBD2 as D (5 bases). Trimming shortened V by 1 base and J by 3 bases, and 6 bases separated the two germline ends. Germline loops: CDR1 SGHTA, CDR2 FQGNSA. The CDR3 covers 14 residues. The DNA for the CDR3 is TGTGCCAGCAGCTTAGGAGGGTACACCGGGGAGCTGTTTTTT. It specifies CASSLGGYTGELFF.

V gene TRBV28 combines with J gene TRBJ2-7, with D maybe TRBD2 (7 bases). CDR3 length: 15 residues. Trimming took off 6 bases at V and 2 bases at J, with 17 bases between the two ends. From germline, CDR1 is MDHEN and CDR2 SYDVKM. CDR3 nucleotides: TGTGCCAGCAGACCAGGGGAGGGAGGCGCCTACGAGCAGTACTTC. It is translated as CASRPGEGGAYEQYF.

This chain joins TRBV6-5 and TRBJ1-2, with 10 bases matching TRBD1. The CDR3 has 15 amino acids. V gave up 5 bases and J gave up 4 bases; unmatched junction bases: 7. Germline CDR1 reads MNHEY; CDR2 reads SVGAGI. CDR3 DNA: TGTGCCAGCAGTCCCGGGACAGGGGCGGGCTATGGCTACACCTTC. Amino acid sequence: CASSPGTGAGYGYTF.

The rearrangement links TRBV2 to TRBJ1-1; D is unclear. The CDR3 loop spans 13 amino acids. CDR1 is SNHLY and CDR2 is FYNNEI in the germline V gene. V was shortened by 5 bases and J by 1 base, with 8 bases between the two germline ends. DNA for the CDR3: TGTGCCAGCAGTACCGACTCGAACACTGAAGCTTTCTTT. This codes for CASSTDSNTEAFF.

The J gene is TRBJ2-5, the V gene TRBV12-5; D is unclear. The CDR3 is made up of 19 amino acids. Germline CDR1 LGHNT, CDR2 FRNRAP. Trimming pared 5 bases from V and 1 base from J, leaving 26 bases between. The CDR3 DNA reads TGTGCTAGTGGTCTTGGCGAGGCAGCCAGCCGGGTACCCCAAGAGACCCAGTACTTC. Translation gives CASGLGEAASRVPQETQYF.